The next 14 T cell receptor beta chains were all read from a single sample in a study of cytomegalovirus exposure and HLA in healthy donors. 13 Jbeta primers and 60 Vbeta primers were used for the PCR. Assay: immunoSEQ multiplex PCR; the TCRdb copy retains only in-frame clones and omits some. The sample holds some 130,000 clones, 76% seen once. Sample: PBMCs. Source of these receptors: a female donor in good health and CMV-seropositive.

V gene TRBV28 combines with J gene TRBJ1-4; D remains ambiguous. Trimming removed 4 bases at V and 3 bases at J, with 12 bases between. CDR1 and CDR2 from the germline V gene are MDHEN and SYDVKM. CDR3 size: 15 residues. CDR3 in amino acids: CASSSLRWSNEKLFF. The CDR3, as DNA: TGTGCCAGCAGTTCGCTCAGATGGTCTAATGAAAAACTGTTTTTT.

V and J are TRBV18 and TRBJ1-1, with D uncertain. V lost 2 bases to trimming and J lost 0 bases, with 13 bases between them. Germline CDR1 and CDR2: KGHSH and LQKENI. There are 16 residues in the CDR3. The CDR3 reads CASSPETGIMNTEAFF. The DNA for the CDR3 is TGTGCCAGCTCACCAGAGACGGGAATAATGAACACTGAAGCTTTCTTT. Looking up the rest from reference TRBV18 and TRBJ1-1 gives the full variable domain: NAGVMQNPRHLVRRRGQEARLRCSPMKGHSHVYWYRQLPEEGLKFMVYLQKENIIDESGMPKERFSAEFPKEGPSILRIQQVVRGDSAAYFCASSPETGIMNTEAFFGQGTRLTVV.

The rearrangement uses TRBV5-4 and TRBJ1-2; D unclear. The CDR3 has 14 amino acids. Trimming shortened V by 4 bases and J by 0 bases, and 10 bases separated the two germline ends. Germline V gives CDR1 SGHNT, CDR2 YYREEE (reference sequence). CDR3 sequence: CASSIALANYGYTF. CDR3 nucleotide sequence: TGTGCCAGCAGCATAGCCTTGGCTAACTATGGCTACACCTTC.

V usage is TRBV9 and J usage is TRBJ2-7, with a weak D call TRBD2 (5 bases). Germline loops: CDR1 SGDLS, CDR2 YYNGEE. V shed 4 bases and J shed 2 bases, with 13 bases lying between them. The CDR3 sequence is 14 residues long. CDR3 sequence: CASSTGDSTYEQYF. Here the CDR3 DNA reads TGTGCCAGCAGCACCGGGGATTCCACCTACGAGCAGTACTTC.

The V gene is TRBV11-3, the J gene TRBJ2-7; D is unclear. Trimming pared 2 bases from V and 4 bases from J, leaving 18 bases between. CDR3 length: 16 amino acids. Per the germline V gene, CDR1 is SGHNT and CDR2 is YENEEA. CDR3 bases: TGTGCCAGCAGCTTACTAAGACTTCGGAGTTCTTACGAGCAGTACTTC. Its translation is CASSLLRLRSSYEQYF. The full variable domain, its missing parts supplied by reference TRBV11-3 and TRBJ2-7, is EAGVVQSPRYKIIEKKQPVAFWCNPISGHNTLYWYLQNLGQGPELLIRYENEEAVDDSQLPKDRFSAERLKGVDSTLKIQPAELGDSAVYLCASSLLRLRSSYEQYFGPGTRLTVT.

The CDR3 bases are TGTGCCAGCAGCCGGGGACTAGCGGGAGGGCCCCTCCGCACAGATACGCAGTATTTT. This encodes CASSRGLAGGPLRTDTQYF. The V gene is TRBV4-2, the J gene TRBJ2-3; 16 bases align to TRBD2. In germline, CDR1 is LGHNA, CDR2 YNFKEQ. The V segment lost 4 bases and the J segment 1 base; nucleotides outside the gene matches: 8. CDR3 length: 19 amino acids.

The J gene is TRBJ1-5, the V gene TRBV28; TRBD1 aligns across 8 bases. CDR1 and CDR2 (germline): MDHEN, SYDVKM. V gave up 6 bases and J gave up 7 bases; unmatched junction bases: 8. This CDR3 has 14 residues. CDR3 nucleotide sequence: TGTGCCAGCAGGCTCGGGACAGGTGGACAGCCCCAGCATTTT. Amino acid sequence: CASRLGTGGQPQHF.

The gene calls are TRBV4-2 and TRBJ1-6; D possibly corresponds to TRBD1 (5 bases). The CDR3 is 15 residues long. Trimming took 0 bases from V and 8 from J, leaving 11 bases between them. The germline V gene has CDR1 LGHNA and CDR2 YNFKEQ. The CDR3 coding sequence is TGTGCCAGCAGCCAAGAGGCAAGCAGGGATTCACCCCTCCACTTT. Amino acids: CASSQEASRDSPLHF.

This clone was recorded only once. The chain recombines TRBV2 with TRBJ1-5; 8 nucleotides match TRBD1. Germline-derived CDR1 and CDR2 are SNHLY and FYNNEI. J gave up 4 bases and V 4 bases, and 6 bases lay outside the gene matches. The CDR3 has 15 amino acids. The CDR3 region has the DNA TGTGCCAGCAGTGGGAGACAGGGGTTAAATCAGCCCCAGCATTTT. This translates into CASSGRQGLNQPQHF.

The V call is TRBV18, the J call TRBJ2-4, with 8 nucleotides matching TRBD1. The ends lost 1 base at V and 1 base at J; junction bases unmatched: 15. Germline lookup yields CDR1 KGHSH and CDR2 LQKENI. CDR3 length: 20 amino acids. The CDR3 region has the DNA TGTGCCAGCTCACCACGCAATGGCCAGGGGGCTCTTATGGCCAAAAACATTCAGTACTTC. Protein product: CASSPRNGQGALMAKNIQYF.

This chain uses TRBV5-1 with TRBJ2-5; perhaps TRBD1 as D (6 bases). The CDR3 contains 15 residues. The germline CDR1 and CDR2 sequences are SGHRS and YFSETQ. Trimming cost V 0 bases and J 6 bases, with 15 bases left between them. CDR3 bases: TGCGCCAGCAGCTTGGGGGTTTCAGGGGTAAAGACCCAGTACTTC. It translates to CASSLGVSGVKTQYF.

This clone was found once. The gene calls are TRBV30 and TRBJ1-2, with D perhaps TRBD1 (5 bases). The CDR3 is 13 residues long. Trimming cost V 3 bases and J 9 bases, with 17 bases left between them. Per the germline V gene, CDR1 is GTSNPN and CDR2 is SVGIG (reference sequence). CDR3: CAWRGPGGNRYTF. The CDR3 DNA sequence: TGTGCCTGGAGAGGGCCGGGGGGGAATCGCTACACCTTC.

This sequence joins TRBV10-3 and TRBJ2-7; 9 nucleotides line up with TRBD1. The J segment lost 3 bases and the V segment lost 6 bases, leaving 9 bases of the junction unmatched. This CDR3 has 15 residues. Germline assignment: CDR1 ENHRY and CDR2 SYGVKD. The CDR3 sequence is CAIRSTGTGIYEQYF. CDR3 DNA sequence: TGTGCCATCAGGTCAACCGGGACAGGGATCTACGAGCAGTACTTC.

The V gene is TRBV2, the J gene TRBJ2-1, with TRBD1 identical over 10 bases. The V segment lost 6 bases and the J segment 4 bases; nucleotides outside the gene matches: 6. In germline, CDR1 is SNHLY, CDR2 FYNNEI. The CDR3 covers 15 residues. The CDR3: CASRTGTGDYNEQFF. The CDR3 coding sequence is TGTGCCAGCAGAACCGGGACAGGGGATTACAATGAGCAGTTCTTC.